The 15 T cell receptor beta chains in this list originate from one sample, sequenced in a study of OX40 agonist ivuxolimab in advanced cancers. The data were produced by immunoSEQ multiplex PCR, yet TCRdb's version contains in-frame clones alone and is incomplete. Among 70,000 or so clones listed, approximately 86% were seen once. The specimen comprised CD4+ or CD8+ T cells sorted from blood, sampled in a trial of the OX40 agonist ivuxolimab. These receptors all stem from an adult with an advanced solid tumor such as melanoma, head and neck, liver or kidney cancer.

The chain is built from TRBV10-3 and TRBJ2-3; D perhaps matches TRBD2 (5 bases). Looked up from germline, CDR1 is ENHRY and CDR2 is SYGVKD. The V end lost 0 bases, the J end lost 6 bases, and 10 bases lay between the germline ends. This CDR3 comprises 14 residues. The CDR3 loop reads CAISESTVADTQYF. Written as DNA, the CDR3 is TGTGCCATCAGTGAGTCGACGGTAGCGGATACGCAGTATTTT.

This clone has just a few counts. This chain links TRBV27 with TRBJ2-2; D might be TRBD2 (5 bases). Trimming cost V 8 bases and J 5 bases, with 12 bases left between them. The CDR3 loop spans 13 amino acids. Germline values: CDR1 MNHEY, CDR2 SMNVEV (reference sequence). The chain's CDR3 is CASRHPGTGELFF. For the CDR3, the DNA is TGTGCCAGCCGGCACCCGGGGACCGGGGAGCTGTTTTTT.

V gene TRBV7-9 combines with J gene TRBJ1-1; no clear D. Germline V gene data show CDR1 as SEHNR and CDR2 as FQNEAQ (reference sequence). V shed 0 bases and J shed 0 bases, with 5 bases lying between them. The CDR3 is made up of 14 amino acids. CDR3 sequence reads: CASSLAQMNTEAFF. As DNA, the CDR3 is TGTGCCAGCAGCTTAGCGCAGATGAACACTGAAGCTTTCTTT.

This rearrangement joins TRBV27 to TRBJ2-7; 7 bases are a match to TRBD1. CDR1 is MNHEY and CDR2 is SMNVEV in the germline V gene (reference sequence). The CDR3 consists of 14 residues. Unmatched junction bases numbered 8, after V lost 8 bases and J lost 1 base. The CDR3 protein is CASRDSRLSYEQYF. CDR3 coding DNA: TGTGCCAGCCGGGACAGCCGATTATCCTACGAGCAGTACTTC.

The chain joins TRBV28 to TRBJ2-1; no clear D. The length of the CDR3 is 14 residues. V was clipped by 4 bases and J by 0 bases, with 7 bases between them. Per the germline V gene, CDR1 is MDHEN and CDR2 is SYDVKM. CDR3 sequence: CASSSGRSYNEQFF. The CDR3 DNA sequence: TGTGCCAGCAGTTCCGGGCGCTCCTACAATGAGCAGTTCTTC.

The J gene is TRBJ1-3, the V gene TRBV9, with D possibly being TRBD1 (5 bases). The V gene's germline CDR1 is SGDLS and CDR2 YYNGEE. The CDR3 is made up of 14 amino acids. V lost 0 bases, J lost 2 bases, and 6 bases lay in between. The CDR3 sequence: CASSVVGAGNTIYF. As DNA, the CDR3 is TGTGCCAGCAGCGTAGTGGGGGCTGGAAACACCATATATTTT.

The chain links TRBV10-1 to TRBJ2-7; no definite D call. Trimming took 4 bases from V and 0 from J, leaving 10 bases between them. The CDR3 is made up of 14 amino acids. Germline V lookup: CDR1 WNHNN, CDR2 SYGVQD (reference sequence). The CDR3 nucleotides are TGCGCCAGCAGTGCCTATGGCACCTCCTACGAGCAGTACTTC. Its protein is CASSAYGTSYEQYF.

The chain combines TRBV28 with TRBJ1-1; TRBD1 matches at 8 bases. This CDR3 comprises 17 residues. Germline trimming cut 6 bases from V and 0 bases from J; bases unmatched to any gene: 12. Germline-derived CDR1 and CDR2 are MDHEN and SYDVKM. CDR3 nucleotide sequence: TGTGCCAGCAGCCAGAGAGGGACAGGCATCATGAACACTGAAGCTTTCTTT. It codes for CASSQRGTGIMNTEAFF.

The J gene is TRBJ2-7, the V gene TRBV6-5, with 7 bases lining up with TRBD2. CDR1 is MNHEY and CDR2 is SVGAGI in the germline V gene. Trimming at V came to 1 base and at J to 4 bases, leaving 7 bases not matched to a gene. The CDR3 length is 15 residues. The CDR3 DNA sequence: TGTGCCAGCAGTTACTTGGGAGCGGGACGGTACGAGCAGTACTTC. It translates to CASSYLGAGRYEQYF.

The chain recombines TRBV5-4 with TRBJ1-2, with 10 bases matching TRBD1. V was pared by 3 bases and J by 7 bases, with 9 bases of the junction left unmatched. This CDR3 contains 15 residues. From germline, CDR1 is SGHNT and CDR2 YYREEE (reference sequence). DNA of the CDR3: TGTGCCAGCAGCTCAACCTCGACAGGGGGCTCTGGCTACACCTTC. As protein: CASSSTSTGGSGYTF.

V usage is TRBV7-6 and J usage is TRBJ2-1; D uncertain. Trimming took 5 bases from V and 7 from J, leaving 6 bases between them. The CDR3 spans 11 residues. Germline V gene lookup returns CDR1 SGHVS and CDR2 FNYEAQ. The CDR3 DNA reads TGTGCCAGCAGCCAAGAGAATGAGCAGTTCTTC. Amino acids: CASSQENEQFF.

This clone turned up a few times. The chain carries TRBV5-1 and TRBJ2-5; D remains ambiguous. The V end lost 4 bases, the J end lost 4 bases, and 11 bases lay between the germline ends. This CDR3 has 13 residues. Germline CDR1 reads SGHRS; CDR2 reads YFSETQ. Here the CDR3 reads CASSPRLGETQYF. The CDR3 DNA is TGCGCCAGCAGCCCCAGATTGGGAGAGACCCAGTACTTC.

The chain links TRBV9 to TRBJ2-3; TRBD2 aligns across 11 bases. This CDR3 is built from 16 residues. V lost 4 bases to trimming and J lost 0 bases; unmatched junction nucleotides: 4. Germline lookup yields CDR1 SGDLS and CDR2 YYNGEE. The CDR3 protein is CASSLRTSGSTDTQYF. The CDR3 DNA sequence: TGTGCCAGCAGCTTGAGGACTAGCGGGAGCACAGATACGCAGTATTTT.

This clone is a singleton in its sample. This clone may be a read error of a much larger clone one base away. Other DNA sequences from this sample encode an identical CDR3 as well. The chain employs TRBV4-2 and TRBJ1-2, with 9 positions matching TRBD1. Germline V gives CDR1 LGHNA, CDR2 YNFKEQ. V lost 3 bases to trimming and J lost 8 bases; unmatched junction nucleotides: 10. CDR3 length equals 15 residues. CDR3 region: CASSQETGGRGGYTF. In DNA form, the CDR3 reads TGTGCCAGCAGCCAGGAGACAGGGGGTAGGGGCGGCTACACCTTC.

The chain joins TRBV18 to TRBJ1-5; TRBD1 agrees at 7 bases. V shed 2 bases and J 7 bases; nucleotides not matched to a gene: 8. CDR1 KGHSH and CDR2 LQKENI come from the germline V gene. The CDR3 consists of 15 residues. CDR3 region: CASSPVRTGDQPQHF. CDR3 in DNA: TGTGCCAGCTCACCAGTACGAACAGGGGACCAGCCCCAGCATTTT.